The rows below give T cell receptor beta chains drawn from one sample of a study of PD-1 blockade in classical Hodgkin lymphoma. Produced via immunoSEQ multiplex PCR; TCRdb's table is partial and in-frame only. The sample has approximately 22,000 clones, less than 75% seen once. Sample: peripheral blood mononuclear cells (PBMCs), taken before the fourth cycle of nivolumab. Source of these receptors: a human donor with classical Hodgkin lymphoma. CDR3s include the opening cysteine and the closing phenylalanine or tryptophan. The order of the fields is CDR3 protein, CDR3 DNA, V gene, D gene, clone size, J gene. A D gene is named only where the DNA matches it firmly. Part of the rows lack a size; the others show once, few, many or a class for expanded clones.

CDR3 protein: CASSLGDRRSYEQYF
CDR3 DNA: TGTGCCAGCAGCTTAGGAGACAGGCGATCCTACGAGCAGTACTTC
V gene: TRBV7-6
D gene: -
clone size: -
J gene: TRBJ2-7

CDR3 protein: CASSRDSLAQPQHF
CDR3 DNA: TGTGCCAGCAGTAGGGACAGTCTTGCTCAGCCCCAGCATTTT
V gene: TRBV2
D gene: TRBD1
clone size: few
J gene: TRBJ1-5

CDR3 protein: CASSQGPGTGNEKLFF
CDR3 DNA: TGCGCCAGCAGCCAAGGACCCGGGACAGGGAATGAAAAACTGTTTTTT
V gene: TRBV4-3
D gene: TRBD1
clone size: few
J gene: TRBJ1-4

CDR3 protein: CASSLKTGGETQYF
CDR3 DNA: TGTGCCAGCAGCTTAAAAACAGGGGGAGAGACCCAGTACTTC
V gene: TRBV7-3
D gene: TRBD1
clone size: few
J gene: TRBJ2-5

CDR3 protein: CASRGGSWYTQYF
CDR3 DNA: TGTGCCAGCAGGGGTGGGAGTTGGTATACGCAGTATTTT
V gene: TRBV6-1
D gene: -
clone size: -
J gene: TRBJ2-3

CDR3 protein: CASSYRGNEQYF
CDR3 DNA: TGTGCCAGCAGTTACCGTGGGAACGAGCAGTACTTC
V gene: TRBV6-5
D gene: -
clone size: -
J gene: TRBJ2-7

CDR3 protein: CASRKNIGDNSGNTIYF
CDR3 DNA: TGTGCCAGCAGGAAGAACATTGGGGACAACTCTGGAAACACCATATATTTT
V gene: TRBV5-4
D gene: -
clone size: -
J gene: TRBJ1-3

CDR3 protein: CASSSYSPRWGEPTYEQYF
CDR3 DNA: TGTGCCAGCAGCTCATACTCCCCCCGTTGGGGGGAACCTACCTACGAGCAGTACTTC
V gene: TRBV11-2
D gene: -
clone size: -
J gene: TRBJ2-7

CDR3 protein: CASSEEGGLLSGNQPQHF
CDR3 DNA: TGTGCCAGCAGTGAAGAGGGGGGATTATTAAGTGGCAATCAGCCCCAGCATTTT
V gene: TRBV2
D gene: -
clone size: -
J gene: TRBJ1-5

CDR3 protein: CASSIGRESSYEQYF
CDR3 DNA: TGTGCCAGTAGTATTGGGCGCGAGAGCTCCTACGAGCAGTACTTC
V gene: TRBV19
D gene: -
clone size: large
J gene: TRBJ2-7

CDR3 protein: CASSLLSGTPPFF
CDR3 DNA: TGTGCCAGCAGCCTACTATCGGGGACACCCCCCTTCTTC
V gene: TRBV11-2
D gene: -
clone size: few
J gene: TRBJ2-1

CDR3 protein: CASSYTRSSYEQYF
CDR3 DNA: TGTGCCAGCAGTTACACCAGGAGCTCCTACGAGCAGTACTTC
V gene: TRBV6-5
D gene: -
clone size: -
J gene: TRBJ2-7

CDR3 protein: CASSLDNQPQHF
CDR3 DNA: TGTGCCAGCAGCTTGGACAATCAGCCCCAGCATTTT
V gene: TRBV5-4
D gene: -
clone size: -
J gene: TRBJ1-5

CDR3 protein: CASGLTSENTGELFF
CDR3 DNA: TGTGCCAGCGGCTTAACCAGCGAAAACACCGGGGAGCTGTTTTTT
V gene: TRBV28
D gene: -
clone size: -
J gene: TRBJ2-2

CDR3 protein: CASSLNNEQFF
CDR3 DNA: TGTGCCAGCAGCTTAAACAATGAGCAGTTCTTC
V gene: TRBV7-9
D gene: -
clone size: -
J gene: TRBJ2-1

CDR3 protein: CASRRSGNNEQFF
CDR3 DNA: TGTGCCAGCAGACGCTCCGGAAACAATGAGCAGTTCTTC
V gene: TRBV6-1
D gene: -
clone size: -
J gene: TRBJ2-1

CDR3 protein: CASSQSSYEQYF
CDR3 DNA: TGTGCCAGCAGCCAGAGCTCCTACGAGCAGTACTTC
V gene: TRBV14
D gene: -
clone size: -
J gene: TRBJ2-7

CDR3 protein: CASSSDRGAHEQYF
CDR3 DNA: TGTGCCAGCAGCTCCGACAGGGGGGCCCACGAGCAGTACTTC
V gene: TRBV6-5
D gene: TRBD1
clone size: once
J gene: TRBJ2-7

CDR3 protein: CASSYFSPYEGGELFF
CDR3 DNA: TGTGCCAGCAGTTACTTTTCCCCATACGAGGGCGGGGAGCTGTTTTTT
V gene: TRBV6-5
D gene: -
clone size: -
J gene: TRBJ2-2

CDR3 protein: CASSLTPSSYEQYF
CDR3 DNA: TGTGCCAGCAGCTTAACCCCGAGCTCCTACGAGCAGTACTTC
V gene: TRBV11-3
D gene: -
clone size: few
J gene: TRBJ2-7

CDR3 protein: CASSVDPTGELFF
CDR3 DNA: TGTGCCAGCAGCGTAGACCCGACCGGGGAGCTGTTTTTT
V gene: TRBV9
D gene: -
clone size: -
J gene: TRBJ2-2

CDR3 protein: CASRPYAGANVLTF
CDR3 DNA: TGTGCCAGCAGGCCATACGCTGGGGCCAACGTCCTGACTTTC
V gene: TRBV5-3
D gene: -
clone size: -
J gene: TRBJ2-6

CDR3 protein: CASSQDFVGQGGGYEQYF
CDR3 DNA: TGCGCCAGCAGCCAAGATTTTGTCGGACAGGGAGGAGGCTACGAGCAGTACTTC
V gene: TRBV4-3
D gene: TRBD1
clone size: -
J gene: TRBJ2-7

CDR3 protein: CASSIDNQETQYF
CDR3 DNA: TGTGCCAGCAGTATCGACAACCAAGAGACCCAGTACTTC
V gene: TRBV5-6
D gene: -
clone size: -
J gene: TRBJ2-5

CDR3 protein: CSGETGAGGTEAFF
CDR3 DNA: TGCAGCGGAGAAACGGGTGCGGGGGGAACTGAAGCTTTCTTT
V gene: TRBV29-1
D gene: -
clone size: -
J gene: TRBJ1-1

CDR3 protein: CASSLFWDRDNEQFF
CDR3 DNA: TGTGCCAGCAGTTTATTTTGGGACAGGGATAATGAGCAGTTCTTC
V gene: TRBV27
D gene: TRBD1
clone size: -
J gene: TRBJ2-1

CDR3 protein: CASSQDPAGGAAEAFF
CDR3 DNA: TGCGCCAGCAGCCAAGATCCCGCAGGGGGCGCCGCTGAAGCTTTCTTT
V gene: TRBV4-3
D gene: TRBD1
clone size: -
J gene: TRBJ1-1

CDR3 protein: CASSLRADNNQPQHF
CDR3 DNA: TGTGCCAGCAGCCTCAGGGCGGACAACAATCAGCCCCAGCATTTT
V gene: TRBV4-2
D gene: -
clone size: -
J gene: TRBJ1-5

CDR3 protein: CAISEVSGRGAGELFF
CDR3 DNA: TGTGCCATCAGTGAAGTTAGCGGGAGGGGCGCCGGGGAGCTGTTTTTT
V gene: TRBV10-3
D gene: TRBD2
clone size: -
J gene: TRBJ2-2

CDR3 protein: CASSLVSGQGAGELFF
CDR3 DNA: TGTGCCAGCAGCTTAGTTTCCGGACAGGGAGCCGGGGAGCTGTTTTTT
V gene: TRBV7-2
D gene: TRBD1
clone size: -
J gene: TRBJ2-2

CDR3 protein: CATSSVQGTGSPLHF
CDR3 DNA: TGTGCCACCAGCAGCGTACAGGGTACAGGGTCACCCCTCCACTTT
V gene: TRBV15
D gene: -
clone size: -
J gene: TRBJ1-6

CDR3 protein: CASSLSGTDTQYF
CDR3 DNA: TGCGCCAGCAGCTTGTCTGGCACAGATACGCAGTATTTT
V gene: TRBV5-1
D gene: -
clone size: -
J gene: TRBJ2-3

CDR3 protein: CATQAAGELFF
CDR3 DNA: TGTGCCACACAGGCGGCCGGGGAGCTGTTTTTT
V gene: TRBV6-6
D gene: -
clone size: medium-sized
J gene: TRBJ2-2

CDR3 protein: CASSLGGLAGYSYEQYF
CDR3 DNA: TGCGCCAGCAGCTTGGGGGGGCTAGCGGGGTACTCCTACGAGCAGTACTTC
V gene: TRBV5-1
D gene: TRBD2
clone size: -
J gene: TRBJ2-7

CDR3 protein: CASSDGQNNEQFF
CDR3 DNA: TGTGCCAGCAGTGATGGACAGAACAATGAGCAGTTCTTC
V gene: TRBV2
D gene: -
clone size: -
J gene: TRBJ2-1

CDR3 protein: CASRQIHLSGELFF
CDR3 DNA: TGTGCCAGCAGGCAGATTCACCTTTCCGGGGAGCTGTTTTTT
V gene: TRBV6-1
D gene: -
clone size: -
J gene: TRBJ2-2

CDR3 protein: CASSQPSAAFF
CDR3 DNA: TGTGCCAGCAGCCAACCTAGTGCGGCTTTCTTT
V gene: TRBV16
D gene: -
clone size: once
J gene: TRBJ1-1

CDR3 protein: CATSRGDSSNQPQHF
CDR3 DNA: TGTGCCACCAGCAGAGGGGACAGTAGCAATCAGCCCCAGCATTTT
V gene: TRBV15
D gene: TRBD1
clone size: -
J gene: TRBJ1-5

CDR3 protein: CATSGAGANVLTF
CDR3 DNA: TGTGCCACCTCAGGGGCTGGGGCCAACGTCCTGACTTTC
V gene: TRBV10-3
D gene: -
clone size: -
J gene: TRBJ2-6

CDR3 protein: CASSQDRGAYNEQFF
CDR3 DNA: TGCGCCAGCAGCCAAGATCGGGGGGCCTACAATGAGCAGTTCTTC
V gene: TRBV4-3
D gene: TRBD2
clone size: -
J gene: TRBJ2-1

CDR3 protein: CASSQDWAGQGYTGELFF
CDR3 DNA: TGTGCCAGCAGCCAAGATTGGGCCGGACAGGGGTACACCGGGGAGCTGTTTTTT
V gene: TRBV14
D gene: TRBD1
clone size: medium-sized
J gene: TRBJ2-2

CDR3 protein: CASSFERVQYSGNTIYF
CDR3 DNA: TGTGCCAGCAGCTTTGAGCGGGTCCAGTACTCTGGAAACACCATATATTTT
V gene: TRBV5-5
D gene: -
clone size: -
J gene: TRBJ1-3

CDR3 protein: CASSLSRGRNQPQHF
CDR3 DNA: TGTGCCAGCAGCTTAAGCAGGGGGCGCAATCAGCCCCAGCATTTT
V gene: TRBV7-2
D gene: TRBD1
clone size: few
J gene: TRBJ1-5

CDR3 protein: CASSVEGRMNTEAFF
CDR3 DNA: TGTGCCAGCAGCGTGGAGGGAAGGATGAACACTGAAGCTTTCTTT
V gene: TRBV5-4
D gene: -
clone size: -
J gene: TRBJ1-1

CDR3 protein: CASSPYGGLTSYEQYF
CDR3 DNA: TGTGCCAGCAGCCCCTACGGGGGACTGACTTCCTACGAGCAGTACTTC
V gene: TRBV21-1
D gene: -
clone size: -
J gene: TRBJ2-7

CDR3 protein: CASSPTGGRGTEAFF
CDR3 DNA: TGTGCCAGCAGCCCCACAGGGGGCAGGGGCACTGAAGCTTTCTTT
V gene: TRBV4-2
D gene: TRBD1
clone size: once
J gene: TRBJ1-1

CDR3 protein: CASQSPHGPTGYGYTF
CDR3 DNA: TGTGCCAGCCAAAGTCCCCACGGACCCACGGGCTATGGCTACACCTTC
V gene: TRBV28
D gene: -
clone size: few
J gene: TRBJ1-2